Listed below are T cell receptor beta chains from one sample, sequenced in a study of blood T cell repertoires in COVID-19. Assay used: immunoSEQ multiplex PCR; TCRdb lists only in-frame clones, some missing. The data show over 130,000 clones, around 88% seen once. Sequencing was performed on peripheral blood. Receptors originate from a human donor in a cohort sampled during active COVID-19. CDR3s include the opening cysteine and the closing phenylalanine or tryptophan. The D gene is left open where the match is weak. Rows may omit the clone size; those that give it use once, few, many or a size class.

J | size | V | D | DNA | CDR3
TRBJ1-6 | NA | TRBV6-5 | TRBD1 | TGTGCCAGCAAAAAGACAGGGGATAATAATTCACCCCTCCACTTT | CASKKTGDNNSPLHF
TRBJ2-1 | NA | TRBV5-8 | NA | TGTGCCAGCAGCTTGGGCGTCTACAATGAGCAGTTCTTC | CASSLGVYNEQFF
TRBJ2-2 | NA | TRBV9 | NA | TGTGCCAGCAGCGTAACTCCGACGGCGGGGACCGGGGAGCTGTTTTTT | CASSVTPTAGTGELFF
TRBJ1-6 | NA | TRBV6-2/TRBV6-3 | TRBD1 | TGTGCCAGCAGTCACCCGACAGGGAGCTCCTATAATTCACCCCTCCACTTT | CASSHPTGSSYNSPLHF
TRBJ2-5 | once | TRBV20-1 | TRBD2 | TGCAGTGCTAGTAGGGGACTAGCGAACCAAGAGACCCAGTACTTC | CSASRGLANQETQYF
TRBJ2-2 | NA | TRBV4-1 | NA | TGCGCCAGCAGCCAAGATCCTGCGGCCGGGGAGCTGTTTTTT | CASSQDPAAGELFF
TRBJ1-3 | few | TRBV9 | NA | TGTGCCAGCAGCGCCGAACAGGGTCCCTCTGGAAACACCATATATTTT | CASSAEQGPSGNTIYF
TRBJ2-7 | NA | TRBV29-1 | NA | TGCAGCGTGGCCCCCAGGGGCTTATACGAGCAGTACTTC | CSVAPRGLYEQYF
TRBJ2-5 | NA | TRBV19 | NA | TGTGCCACCTCCCGTACTTGGACAGCTAAAGAGACCCAGTACTTC | CATSRTWTAKETQYF
TRBJ1-1 | few | TRBV4-2 | NA | TGTGCCAGCAGCCAAGATACGGCAGGTATGAACACTGAAGCTTTCTTT | CASSQDTAGMNTEAFF
TRBJ1-3 | NA | TRBV5-1 | NA | TGCGCCAGCAGCTTGGAGCCAGGTACAGGAAACACCATATATTTT | CASSLEPGTGNTIYF
TRBJ2-2 | few | TRBV14 | NA | TGTGCCAGCAGCCAAGATCAGGTCGGGGAGCTGTTTTTT | CASSQDQVGELFF
TRBJ2-7 | NA | TRBV6-5 | TRBD2 | TGTGCCATCGGACTAGCGGACTACGAGCAGTACTTC | CAIGLADYEQYF
TRBJ1-4 | once | TRBV5-1 | NA | TGCGCCAGCAGCTTGGGGGCCGGGGGAGACGAAAAACTGTTTTTT | CASSLGAGGDEKLFF
TRBJ1-2 | NA | TRBV6-1 | NA | TGTGCCAGCAGTGACCCAGGAGGGTGGAATGGCTACACCTTC | CASSDPGGWNGYTF
TRBJ1-2 | NA | TRBV7-9 | NA | TGTGCCAGCAGCTTAGCGAGCTATGGCTACACCTTC | CASSLASYGYTF
TRBJ2-7 | NA | TRBV4-3 | NA | TGCGCCAGCAGCCGCACCAGGGGATACGAGCAGTACTTC | CASSRTRGYEQYF
TRBJ1-2 | few | TRBV20-1 | NA | TGCAGTGCTTCGAGCTATGGCTACACCTTC | CSASSYGYTF
TRBJ2-1 | NA | TRBV7-9 | NA | TGTGCCAGCAGCTTTTGGAGAACTCTTCCCAATGAGCAGTTCTTC | CASSFWRTLPNEQFF
TRBJ2-7 | few | TRBV5-1 | NA | TGCGCCAGCAGCTTGGTGGGCGAGGAGCAGTACTTC | CASSLVGEEQYF
TRBJ1-1 | NA | TRBV4-1 | NA | TGCGCCAGCAGCCCGACGGAGGGCACTGAAGCTTTCTTT | CASSPTEGTEAFF
TRBJ1-2 | NA | TRBV27 | TRBD1 | TGTGCCAGCAGACCGGACAGGGGGCGCATTAGGAATGGCTACACCTTC | CASRPDRGRIRNGYTF
TRBJ1-5 | NA | TRBV7-2 | TRBD1 | TGTGCCAGCAGCTTGAAGACAGGGCCTAATCAGCCCCAGCATTTT | CASSLKTGPNQPQHF
TRBJ1-2 | NA | TRBV7-8 | NA | TGTGCCAGCAGCTCGAGCGCGGGAGGGCCGTCCTATGGCTACACCTTC | CASSSSAGGPSYGYTF
TRBJ1-3 | NA | TRBV6-2/TRBV6-3 | TRBD1 | TGTGCCAGCAGTTACCAAAGGACAGGAATGCGCTCTGGAAACACCATATATTTT | CASSYQRTGMRSGNTIYF
TRBJ1-5 | few | TRBV7-2 | TRBD1 | TGTGCCAGCAGCCCGACAGGGACCAATCAGCCCCAGCATTTT | CASSPTGTNQPQHF
TRBJ1-1 | NA | TRBV2 | TRBD1 | TGTGCCAGCAGATGGGACAGGGGGAACACTGAAGCTTTCTTT | CASRWDRGNTEAFF
TRBJ2-7 | NA | TRBV7-2 | NA | TGTGCCAGCAGCCCCTTGGCTTATTCCCGCTACGAGCAGTACTTC | CASSPLAYSRYEQYF
TRBJ2-3 | NA | TRBV5-6 | TRBD2 | TGTGCCAGCAGCTCACTAGCGGGGGGGCCGGCAGATACGCAGTATTTT | CASSSLAGGPADTQYF
TRBJ2-2 | many | TRBV27 | TRBD1 | TGTGCCAGCAGTCCTGACGCGGGACAGGTGAACACCGGGGAGCTGTTTTTT | CASSPDAGQVNTGELFF
TRBJ1-6 | NA | TRBV5-4 | TRBD1 | TGTGCCAGCAGCCCCCTGACAGGGGGCGGTTCACCCCTCCACTTT | CASSPLTGGGSPLHF
TRBJ2-1 | NA | TRBV27 | NA | TGTGCCAGCAGGGCTTGGGCAGGGGCATACAATGAGCAGTTCTTC | CASRAWAGAYNEQFF
TRBJ2-1 | NA | TRBV10-3 | TRBD2 | TGTGCCATCAGTGGACTAGCTTGGGGCAATGAGCAGTTCTTC | CAISGLAWGNEQFF
TRBJ2-2 | NA | TRBV5-1 | NA | TGCGCCAGCAGCTTGGTGGGTCGGGACACCGGGGAGCTGTTTTTT | CASSLVGRDTGELFF
TRBJ1-2 | NA | TRBV27 | NA | TGTGCCAGCAGGAGTAGATATGGCTACACCTTC | CASRSRYGYTF
TRBJ2-1 | NA | TRBV3-1/TRBV3-2 | NA | TGTGCCAGCAGCCCGGGCAATGAGCAGTTCTTC | CASSPGNEQFF
TRBJ1-4 | NA | TRBV27 | NA | TGTGCCAGCAGTTTTTGGGGAGGGAATGAAAAACTGTTTTTT | CASSFWGGNEKLFF
TRBJ2-1 | NA | TRBV14 | TRBD1 | TGTGCCAGCAGCCGAATGGGACAGATCTACTACAATGAGCAGTTCTTC | CASSRMGQIYYNEQFF
TRBJ2-2 | few | TRBV19 | TRBD2 | TGTGCCAGCACGACCCCCGGGACTAGCGGGGGGCGGGACACCGGGGAGCTGTTTTTT | CASTTPGTSGGRDTGELFF